Shown below are 2 T cell receptor beta chains from a single sample sequenced in a study of blood T cell repertoires in COVID-19. Profiled with immunoSEQ multiplex PCR; TCRdb holds only in-frame clones, not every one. The sample records roughly 400,000 clones, over 75% being singletons. The specimen was peripheral blood. These receptors all stem from a woman aged 55 to 70 with COVID-19, enrolled during active disease.

The chain joins TRBV28 to TRBJ2-7, with D perhaps matching TRBD2 (5 bases). This CDR3 comprises 14 residues. Germline V lookup: CDR1 MDHEN, CDR2 SYDVKM. V was shortened by 3 bases and J by 3 bases, with 12 bases between the two germline ends. Here the CDR3 DNA reads TGTGCCAGCAGTTTTTCCCTCGGGGACTACGAGCAGTACTTC. Translating gives CASSFSLGDYEQYF. The variable domain in full, with the rest retrieved from reference TRBV28 and TRBJ2-7, is DVKVTQSSRYLVKRTGEKVFLECVQDMDHENMFWYRQDPGLGLRLIYFSYDVKMKEKGDIPEGYSVSREKKERFSLILESASTNQTSMYLCASSFSLGDYEQYFGPGTRLTVT.

The CDR3: CASSKWTGRTNTEAFF. CDR3 in DNA: TGTGCCAGCAGCAAATGGACAGGGAGGACGAACACTGAAGCTTTCTTT. This sequence joins TRBV21-1 and TRBJ1-1; the listed D gene, TRBD1, was not tested against the DNA. TRBV21-1 is designated a pseudogene. The length of the CDR3 is 16 residues.